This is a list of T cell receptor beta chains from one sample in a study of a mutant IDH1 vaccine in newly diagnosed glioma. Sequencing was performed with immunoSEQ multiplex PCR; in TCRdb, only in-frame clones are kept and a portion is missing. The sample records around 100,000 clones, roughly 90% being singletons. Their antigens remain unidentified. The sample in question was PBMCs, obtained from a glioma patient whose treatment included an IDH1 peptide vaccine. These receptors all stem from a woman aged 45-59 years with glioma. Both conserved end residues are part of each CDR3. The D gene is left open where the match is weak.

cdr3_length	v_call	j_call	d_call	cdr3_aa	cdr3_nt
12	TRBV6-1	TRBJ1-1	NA	CASLNRAVEAFF	TGTGCCAGCCTTAACAGGGCGGTGGAAGCTTTCTTT
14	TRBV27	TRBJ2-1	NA	CASSLSLYSNEQFF	TGTGCCAGCAGTTTATCCCTATACAGCAATGAGCAGTTCTTC
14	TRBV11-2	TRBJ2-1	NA	CASSLAGNRNEQFF	TGTGCCAGCAGCTTAGCCGGGAACAGAAATGAGCAGTTCTTC
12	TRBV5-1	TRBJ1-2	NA	CASSFEHEGYTF	TGCGCCAGCAGCTTCGAACACGAAGGCTACACCTTC
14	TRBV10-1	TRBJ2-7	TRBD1	CASSPNRGIGEQYF	TGCGCCAGCAGTCCAAACAGGGGGATAGGCGAGCAGTACTTC
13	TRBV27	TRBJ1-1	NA	CASSLWRKGEAFF	TGTGCCAGCAGTTTATGGCGGAAGGGGGAAGCTTTCTTT
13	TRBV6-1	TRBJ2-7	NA	CASSEGTFYEQYF	TGTGCCAGCAGTGAAGGGACCTTCTACGAGCAGTACTTC
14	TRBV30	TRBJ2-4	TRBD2	CAWSFGLASNIQYF	TGTGCCTGGAGTTTTGGACTAGCCTCGAACATTCAGTACTTC
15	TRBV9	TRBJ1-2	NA	CASSVGVEVGYGYTF	TGTGCCAGCAGCGTAGGTGTTGAGGTTGGGTATGGCTACACCTTC
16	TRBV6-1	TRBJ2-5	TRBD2	CASSEASSGRVREQYF	TGTGCCAGCAGTGAAGCCTCTAGCGGGAGGGTGAGGGAGCAGTACTTC